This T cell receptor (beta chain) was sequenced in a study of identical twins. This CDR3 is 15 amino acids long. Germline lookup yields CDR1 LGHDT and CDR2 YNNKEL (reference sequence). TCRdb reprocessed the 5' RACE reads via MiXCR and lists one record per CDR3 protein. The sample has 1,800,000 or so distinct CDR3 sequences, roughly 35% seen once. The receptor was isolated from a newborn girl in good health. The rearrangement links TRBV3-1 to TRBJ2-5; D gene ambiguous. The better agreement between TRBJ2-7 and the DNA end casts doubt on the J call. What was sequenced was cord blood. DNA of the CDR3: TGTGCCAGCAGCCTTGATTGGACGGGTGCCTACGAGCAGTACTTC. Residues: CASSLDWTGAYEQYF.